The present T cell receptor (beta chain) was sequenced within a study of cytomegalovirus exposure and HLA in healthy donors. Regarding this clone: Its matching antigen is unknown.

Per the germline V gene, CDR1 is SGHNT and CDR2 is YYREEE (reference sequence). Trimming pared 3 bases from V and 5 bases from J, leaving 11 bases between. The CDR3 totals 13 residues. It was with 60 Vbeta and 13 Jbeta primers that the PCR ran. Assay used: immunoSEQ multiplex PCR; TCRdb lists only in-frame clones, some missing. The listing records about 79,000 clones. Whole-study results and caveats: A later analysis associated around 17,000 TCR beta sequences with HLA alleles at a 0.05 false discovery rate.

The receptor was derived from a man younger than 45 in good health and CMV-seronegative. Sequences were obtained from PBMCs. J is TRBJ1-1 and V is TRBV5-4; D possibly corresponds to TRBD1 (5 bases). CDR3 sequence (DNA): TGTGCCAGCAGCTCCGCAGGGAAGACTGAAGCTTTCTTT. This gives the protein CASSSAGKTEAFF.